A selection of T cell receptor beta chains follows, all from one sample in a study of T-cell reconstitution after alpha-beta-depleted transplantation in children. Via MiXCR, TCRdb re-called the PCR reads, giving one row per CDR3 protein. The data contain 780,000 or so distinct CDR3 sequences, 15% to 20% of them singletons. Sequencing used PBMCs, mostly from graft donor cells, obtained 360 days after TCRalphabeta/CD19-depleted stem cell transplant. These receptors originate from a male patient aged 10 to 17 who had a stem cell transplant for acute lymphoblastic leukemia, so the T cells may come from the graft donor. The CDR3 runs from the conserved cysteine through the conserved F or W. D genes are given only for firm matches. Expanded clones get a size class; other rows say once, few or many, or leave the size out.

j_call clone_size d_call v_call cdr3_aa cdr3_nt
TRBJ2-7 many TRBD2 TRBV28 CASSTGRPPYYVVYF TGTGCCAGCAGTACCGGGAGGCCCCCGTACTACGTTGTATACTTC
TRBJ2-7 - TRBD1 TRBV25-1 CASSALAGTASRYEQYF TGTGCCAGCAGTGCCCTCGCCGGGACAGCCTCCCGCTACGAGCAGTACTTC
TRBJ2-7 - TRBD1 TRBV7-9 CASSPPGQHYEQYF TGTGCCAGCAGCCCTCCGGGACAGCACTACGAGCAGTACTTC
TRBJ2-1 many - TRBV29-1 CSVEDHGWFREVNNEQFF TGCAGCGTTGAAGACCATGGTTGGTTCAGGGAAGTGAATAATGAGCAGTTCTTC
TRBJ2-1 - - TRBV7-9 CASSSPVGHSNEQFF TGTGCCAGCAGCTCCCCCGTTGGCCATTCCAATGAGCAGTTCTTC
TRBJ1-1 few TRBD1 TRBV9 CASRTGLWGNTEAFF TGTGCCAGCAGGACAGGGCTCTGGGGGAACACTGAAGCTTTCTTT
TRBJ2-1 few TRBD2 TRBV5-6 CASSLSDGLAGYNEQFF TGTGCCAGCAGCTTGTCAGACGGGCTAGCGGGATACAATGAGCAGTTCTTC
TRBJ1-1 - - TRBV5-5 CASSLAAEMNTEAFF TGTGCCAGCAGCTTGGCCGCAGAAATGAACACTGAAGCTTTCTTT
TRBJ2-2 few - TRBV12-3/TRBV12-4 CASSRDRSRAGELFF TGTGCCAGCAGCCGAGACAGGTCTCGGGCCGGGGAGCTGTTTTTT
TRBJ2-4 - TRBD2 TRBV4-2 CASSQDQAGGAKNIQYF TGTGCCAGCAGCCAAGATCAAGCGGGAGGGGCCAAAAACATTCAGTACTTC
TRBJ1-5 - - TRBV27 CASSQGTLSGPQHF TGTGCCAGCAGTCAAGGGACCCTAAGTGGGCCCCAGCATTTT
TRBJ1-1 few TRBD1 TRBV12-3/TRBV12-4 CASSLRLQGPQGAEAFF TGTGCCAGCAGTTTGCGGTTACAGGGGCCTCAAGGCGCTGAAGCTTTCTTT
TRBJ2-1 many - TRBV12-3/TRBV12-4 CASSPRLAGRNEQFF TGTGCCAGCAGTCCCCGACTCGCAGGGCGGAATGAGCAGTTCTTC
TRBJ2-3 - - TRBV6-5 CASSYRVAPTDTQYF TGTGCCAGCAGTTACCGAGTCGCCCCCACAGATACGCAGTATTTT
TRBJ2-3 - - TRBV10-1 CASSVSGPKGDTQYF TGCGCCAGCAGTGTGAGCGGACCCAAGGGGGATACGCAGTATTTT
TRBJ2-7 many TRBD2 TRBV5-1 CASSLVSGGSYEQYF TGCGCCAGCAGCTTGGTTTCGGGGGGCTCCTACGAGCAGTACTTC
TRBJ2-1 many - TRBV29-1 CSDGLNEQFF TGCAGCGACGGGCTCAATGAGCAGTTCTTC
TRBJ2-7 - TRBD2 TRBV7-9 CASSLLGTSGLTYEQYF TGTGCCAGCAGCTTACTCGGGACTAGCGGGCTTACCTACGAGCAGTACTTC
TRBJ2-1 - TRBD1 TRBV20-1 CSAIEGQGWRNEQFF TGCAGTGCGATCGAGGGACAGGGTTGGAGAAATGAGCAGTTCTTC
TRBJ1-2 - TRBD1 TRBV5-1 CASSWDRGLYGYTF TGCGCCAGCAGCTGGGACAGGGGGCTATATGGCTACACCTTC
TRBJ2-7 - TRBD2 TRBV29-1 CSVAAGGSPYEQYF TGCAGCGTTGCTGCGGGAGGATCCCCCTACGAGCAGTACTTC
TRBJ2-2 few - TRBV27 CASSLSPRLVGELFF TGTGCCAGCAGTTTATCCCCGAGACTAGTAGGCGAGCTGTTTTTT
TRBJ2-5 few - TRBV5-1 CASSPSEGGGTQYF TGCGCCAGCAGCCCCTCCGAGGGAGGGGGGACCCAGTACTTC
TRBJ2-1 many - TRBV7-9 CASSYRSSYNEQFF TGTGCCAGCAGCTATCGGAGCTCCTACAATGAGCAGTTCTTC
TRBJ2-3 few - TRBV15 CATSRDSGRGIPTDTQYF TGTGCCACCAGCAGAGATTCGGGCAGGGGCATCCCCACAGATACGCAGTATTTT
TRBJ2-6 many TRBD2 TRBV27 CASSLRHGGWGANVLTF TGTGCCAGCAGTTTACGGCACGGGGGGTGGGGGGCCAACGTCCTGACTTTC
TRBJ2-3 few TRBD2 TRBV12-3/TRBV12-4 CASRLRLATQKDTQYF TGTGCCAGCAGATTAAGACTAGCCACTCAGAAGGATACGCAGTATTTT
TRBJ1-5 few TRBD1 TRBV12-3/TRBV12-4 CASSFIPGQGNTFSNQPQHF TGTGCCAGCAGTTTTATTCCGGGACAGGGAAACACCTTTAGCAATCAGCCCCAGCATTTT
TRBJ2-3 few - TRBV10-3 CAISEADTQYF TGTGCCATCAGTGAAGCAGATACGCAGTATTTT
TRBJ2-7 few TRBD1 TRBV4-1 CASSQEIGQVLGEQYF TGCGCCAGCAGCCAAGAAATTGGACAGGTCCTCGGTGAGCAGTACTTC
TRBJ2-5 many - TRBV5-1 CASSFSGPREETQYF TGCGCCAGCAGCTTTTCAGGGCCGAGAGAAGAGACCCAGTACTTC
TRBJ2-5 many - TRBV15 CATSRQNNRWRGETQYF TGTGCCACCAGCAGACAAAACAACAGGTGGAGAGGGGAGACCCAGTACTTC
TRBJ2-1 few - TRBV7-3 CASSSTGGGDEQFF TGTGCCAGCAGCTCGACCGGGGGCGGCGATGAGCAGTTCTTC
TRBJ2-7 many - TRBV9 CASSVAGASYEQYF TGTGCCAGCAGTGTAGCTGGGGCATCCTACGAGCAGTACTTC
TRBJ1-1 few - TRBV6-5 CASSPQTRGTEAFF TGTGCCAGCAGTCCCCAGACACGAGGCACTGAAGCTTTCTTT
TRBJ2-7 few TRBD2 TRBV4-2 CASSQGTSGVYEQYF TGTGCCAGCAGCCAAGGGACTAGCGGGGTCTACGAGCAGTACTTC
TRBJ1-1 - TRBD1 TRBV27 CASRQGGMNTEAFF TGTGCCAGCCGGCAGGGGGGCATGAACACTGAAGCTTTCTTT
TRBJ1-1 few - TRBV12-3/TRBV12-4 CASTKGTNTEAFF TGTGCCAGCACCAAGGGGACTAACACTGAAGCTTTCTTT
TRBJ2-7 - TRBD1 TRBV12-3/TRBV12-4 CASSWDRRVREQYF TGTGCCAGCAGTTGGGACAGAAGGGTGAGGGAGCAGTACTTC